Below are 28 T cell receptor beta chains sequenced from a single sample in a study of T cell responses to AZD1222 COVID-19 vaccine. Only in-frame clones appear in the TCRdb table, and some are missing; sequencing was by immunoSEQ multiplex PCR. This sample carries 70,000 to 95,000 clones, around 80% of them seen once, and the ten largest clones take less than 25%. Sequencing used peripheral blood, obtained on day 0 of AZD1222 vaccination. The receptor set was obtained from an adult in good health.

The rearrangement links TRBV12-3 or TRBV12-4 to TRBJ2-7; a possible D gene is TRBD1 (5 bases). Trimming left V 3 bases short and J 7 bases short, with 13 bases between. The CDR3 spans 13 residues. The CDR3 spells CASSFTGYEEQYF. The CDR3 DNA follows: TGTGCCAGCAGTTTCACAGGCTACGAGGAGCAGTACTTC.

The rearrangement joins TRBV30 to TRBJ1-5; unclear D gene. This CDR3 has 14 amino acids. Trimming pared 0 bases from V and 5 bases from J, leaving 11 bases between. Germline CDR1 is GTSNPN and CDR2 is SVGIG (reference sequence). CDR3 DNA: TGTGCCTGGAGTGTACTTCAAGCCCATCAGCCCCAGCATTTT. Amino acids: CAWSVLQAHQPQHF.

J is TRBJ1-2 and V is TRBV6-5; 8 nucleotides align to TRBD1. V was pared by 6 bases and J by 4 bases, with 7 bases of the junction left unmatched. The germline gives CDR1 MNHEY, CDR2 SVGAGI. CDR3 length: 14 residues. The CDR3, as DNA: TGTGCCAGCAGCAAACAGGGGGAGAGCTATGGCTACACCTTC. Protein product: CASSKQGESYGYTF.

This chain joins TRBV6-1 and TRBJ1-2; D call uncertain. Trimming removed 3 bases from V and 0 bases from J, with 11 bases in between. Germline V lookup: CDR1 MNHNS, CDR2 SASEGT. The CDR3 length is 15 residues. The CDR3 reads CASSDRWGANYGYTF. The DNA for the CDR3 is TGTGCCAGCAGTGATCGTTGGGGTGCTAACTATGGCTACACCTTC.

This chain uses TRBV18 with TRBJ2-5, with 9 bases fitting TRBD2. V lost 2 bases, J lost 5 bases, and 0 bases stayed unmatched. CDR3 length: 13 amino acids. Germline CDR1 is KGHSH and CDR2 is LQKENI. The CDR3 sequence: CASSPGLAETQYF. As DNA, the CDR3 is TGTGCCAGCTCACCAGGACTAGCGGAGACCCAGTACTTC.

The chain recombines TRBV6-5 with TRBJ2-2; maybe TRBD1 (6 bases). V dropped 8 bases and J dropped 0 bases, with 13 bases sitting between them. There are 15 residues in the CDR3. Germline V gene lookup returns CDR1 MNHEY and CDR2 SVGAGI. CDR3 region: CASGWKGANTGELFF. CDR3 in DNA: TGTGCCAGCGGTTGGAAGGGGGCGAACACCGGGGAGCTGTTTTTT.

CDR3 protein: CASSLIRSSPLHF. The CDR3 nucleotides are TGTGCCAGCAGTTTGATTAGGTCGTCACCCCTCCACTTT. This chain joins TRBV6-5 and TRBJ1-6; D remains unclear. CDR1 is MNHEY and CDR2 is SVGAGI in the germline V gene. This CDR3 is 13 amino acids long. Trimming shortened V by 4 bases and J by 10 bases, and 11 bases separated the two germline ends.

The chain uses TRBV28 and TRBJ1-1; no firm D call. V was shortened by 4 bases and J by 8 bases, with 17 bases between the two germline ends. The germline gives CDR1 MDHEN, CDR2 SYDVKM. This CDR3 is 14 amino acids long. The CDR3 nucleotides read TGTGCCAGCAGTTCAGGCGGACGGACCGTAGAAGCTTTCTTT. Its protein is CASSSGGRTVEAFF.

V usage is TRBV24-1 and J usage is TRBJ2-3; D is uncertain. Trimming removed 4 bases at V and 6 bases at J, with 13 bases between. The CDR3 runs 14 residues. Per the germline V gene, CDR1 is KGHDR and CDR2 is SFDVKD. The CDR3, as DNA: TGTGCCACCAGTGACGTAAGGGTGAAGGATACGCAGTATTTT. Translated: CATSDVRVKDTQYF.

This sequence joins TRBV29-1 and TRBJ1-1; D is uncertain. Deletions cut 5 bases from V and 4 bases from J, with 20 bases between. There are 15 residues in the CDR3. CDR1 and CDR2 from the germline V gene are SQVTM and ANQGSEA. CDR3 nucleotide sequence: TGCAGCGTTTCGCCGCAATTTGTTACGGGCACTGAAGCTTTCTTT. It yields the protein CSVSPQFVTGTEAFF.

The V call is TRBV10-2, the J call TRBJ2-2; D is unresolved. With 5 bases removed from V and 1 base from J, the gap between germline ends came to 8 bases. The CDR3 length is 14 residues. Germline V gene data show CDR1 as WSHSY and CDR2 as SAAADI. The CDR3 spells CASSRDGNTGELFF. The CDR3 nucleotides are TGCGCCAGCAGTCGAGACGGGAACACCGGGGAGCTGTTTTTT.

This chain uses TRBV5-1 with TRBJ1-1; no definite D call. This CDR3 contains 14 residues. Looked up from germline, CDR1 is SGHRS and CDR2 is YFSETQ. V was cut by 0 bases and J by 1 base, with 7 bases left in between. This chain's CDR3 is CASSLGPENTEAFF. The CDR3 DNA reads TGCGCCAGCAGCTTGGGGCCAGAGAACACTGAAGCTTTCTTT.

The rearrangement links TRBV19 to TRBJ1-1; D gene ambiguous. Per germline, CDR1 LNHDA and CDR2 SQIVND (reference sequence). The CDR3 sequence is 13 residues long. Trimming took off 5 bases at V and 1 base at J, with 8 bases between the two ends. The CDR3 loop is CASSEQTNTEAFF. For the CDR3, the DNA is TGTGCCAGTAGTGAACAGACGAACACTGAAGCTTTCTTT.

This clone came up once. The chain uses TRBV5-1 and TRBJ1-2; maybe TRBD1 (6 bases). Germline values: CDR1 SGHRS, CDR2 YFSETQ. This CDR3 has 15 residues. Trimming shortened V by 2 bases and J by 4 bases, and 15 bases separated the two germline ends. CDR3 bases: TGCGCCAGCAGCTTCTCGGCAGGGGACCTCTATGGCTACACCTTC. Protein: CASSFSAGDLYGYTF.

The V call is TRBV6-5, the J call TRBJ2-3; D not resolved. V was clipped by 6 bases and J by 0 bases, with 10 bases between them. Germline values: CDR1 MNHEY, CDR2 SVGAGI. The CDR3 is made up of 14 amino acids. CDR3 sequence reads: CASSRRSSTDTQYF. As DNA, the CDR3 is TGTGCCAGCAGCCGAAGGAGTAGCACAGATACGCAGTATTTT.

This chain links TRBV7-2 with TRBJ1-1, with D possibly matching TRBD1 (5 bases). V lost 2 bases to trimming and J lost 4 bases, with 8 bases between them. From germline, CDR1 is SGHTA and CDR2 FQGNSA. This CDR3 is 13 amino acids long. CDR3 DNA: TGTGCCAGCAGCTTACAGGGTGGCACTGAAGCTTTCTTT. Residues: CASSLQGGTEAFF.

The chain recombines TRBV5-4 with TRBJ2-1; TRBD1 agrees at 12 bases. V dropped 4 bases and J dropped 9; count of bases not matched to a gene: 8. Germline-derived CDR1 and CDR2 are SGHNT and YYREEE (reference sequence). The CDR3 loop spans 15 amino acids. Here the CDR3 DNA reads TGTGCCAGCAGCCTGGGGACAGGGGGCGTTTCTGAGCAGTTCTTC. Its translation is CASSLGTGGVSEQFF.

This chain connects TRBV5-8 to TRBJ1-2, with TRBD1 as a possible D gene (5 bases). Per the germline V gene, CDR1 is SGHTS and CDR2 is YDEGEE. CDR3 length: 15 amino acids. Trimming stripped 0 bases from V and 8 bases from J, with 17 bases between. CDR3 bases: TGTGCCAGCAGCTTGGCCGGGCAGGGAAGTCAGGGCTACACCTTC. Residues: CASSLAGQGSQGYTF.

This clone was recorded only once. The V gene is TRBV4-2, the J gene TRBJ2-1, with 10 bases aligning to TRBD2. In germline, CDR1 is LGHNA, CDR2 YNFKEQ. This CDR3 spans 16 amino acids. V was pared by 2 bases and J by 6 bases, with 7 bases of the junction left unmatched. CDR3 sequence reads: CASSQYERGGSNEQFF. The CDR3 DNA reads TGTGCCAGCAGCCAATATGAGCGGGGGGGCAGCAATGAGCAGTTCTTC.

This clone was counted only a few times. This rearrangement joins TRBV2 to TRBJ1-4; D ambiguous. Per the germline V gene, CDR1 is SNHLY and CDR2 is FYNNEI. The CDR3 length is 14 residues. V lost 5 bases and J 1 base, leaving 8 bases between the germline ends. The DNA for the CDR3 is TGTGCCAGCAGTCGCAAAATAACTAATGAAAAACTGTTTTTT. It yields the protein CASSRKITNEKLFF.

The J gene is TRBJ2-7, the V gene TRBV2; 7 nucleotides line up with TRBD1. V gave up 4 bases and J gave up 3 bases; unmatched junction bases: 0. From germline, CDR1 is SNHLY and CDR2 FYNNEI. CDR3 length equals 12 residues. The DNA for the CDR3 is TGTGCCAGCAGTGGACAGGGCTACGAGCAGTACTTC. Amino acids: CASSGQGYEQYF.

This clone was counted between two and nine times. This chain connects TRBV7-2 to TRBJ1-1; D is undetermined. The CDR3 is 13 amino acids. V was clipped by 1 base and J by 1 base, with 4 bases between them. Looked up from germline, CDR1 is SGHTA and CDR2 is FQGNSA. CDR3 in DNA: TGTGCCAGCAGCTTAGACTCGAACACTGAAGCTTTCTTT. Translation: CASSLDSNTEAFF.

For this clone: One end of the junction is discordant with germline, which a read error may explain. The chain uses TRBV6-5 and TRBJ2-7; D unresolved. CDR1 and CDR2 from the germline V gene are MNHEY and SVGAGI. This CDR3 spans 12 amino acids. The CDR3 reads CASEAVTYDQYF. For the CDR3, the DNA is TGTGCCAGCGAGGCGGTAACCTACGATCAGTACTTC.

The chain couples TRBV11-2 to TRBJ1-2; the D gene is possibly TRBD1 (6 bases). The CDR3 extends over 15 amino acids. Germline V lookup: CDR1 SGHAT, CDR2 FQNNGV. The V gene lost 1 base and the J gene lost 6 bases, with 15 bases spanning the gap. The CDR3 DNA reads TGTGCCAGCAGCTTAGTGGGGGCGCGGAAGAATGGCTACACCTTC. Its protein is CASSLVGARKNGYTF.

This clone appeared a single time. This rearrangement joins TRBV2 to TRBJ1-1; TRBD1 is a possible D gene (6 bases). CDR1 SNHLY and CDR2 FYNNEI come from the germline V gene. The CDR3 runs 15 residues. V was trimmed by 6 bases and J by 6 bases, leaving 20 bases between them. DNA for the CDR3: TGTGCCAGCAGCGGGACAACCATTAGTATGGCTGAAGCTTTCTTT. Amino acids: CASSGTTISMAEAFF. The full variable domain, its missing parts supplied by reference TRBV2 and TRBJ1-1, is EPEVTQTPSHQVTQMGQEVILRCVPISNHLYFYWYRQILGQKVEFLVSFYNNEISEKSEIFDDQFSVERPDGSNFTLKIRSTKLEDSAMYFCASSGTTISMAEAFFGQGTRLTVV.

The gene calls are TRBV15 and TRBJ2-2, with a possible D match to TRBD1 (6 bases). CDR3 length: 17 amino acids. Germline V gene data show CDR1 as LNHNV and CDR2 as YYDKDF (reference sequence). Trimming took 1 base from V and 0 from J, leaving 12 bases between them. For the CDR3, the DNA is TGTGCCACCAGCAGAGTCTTAGGACAGCCGAACACCGGGGAGCTGTTTTTT. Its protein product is CATSRVLGQPNTGELFF.

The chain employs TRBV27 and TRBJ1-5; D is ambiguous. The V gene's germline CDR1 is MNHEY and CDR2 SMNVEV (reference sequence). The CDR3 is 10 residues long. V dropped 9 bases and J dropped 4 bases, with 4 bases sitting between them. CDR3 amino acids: CARANQPQHF. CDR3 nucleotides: TGTGCCAGGGCAAATCAGCCCCAGCATTTT.

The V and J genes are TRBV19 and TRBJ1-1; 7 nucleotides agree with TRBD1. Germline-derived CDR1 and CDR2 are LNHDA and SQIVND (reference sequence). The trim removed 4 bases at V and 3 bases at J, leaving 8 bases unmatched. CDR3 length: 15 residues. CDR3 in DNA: TGTGCCAGTAGTAAGGGTTGGCAGGGGGACACTGAAGCTTTCTTT. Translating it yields CASSKGWQGDTEAFF.